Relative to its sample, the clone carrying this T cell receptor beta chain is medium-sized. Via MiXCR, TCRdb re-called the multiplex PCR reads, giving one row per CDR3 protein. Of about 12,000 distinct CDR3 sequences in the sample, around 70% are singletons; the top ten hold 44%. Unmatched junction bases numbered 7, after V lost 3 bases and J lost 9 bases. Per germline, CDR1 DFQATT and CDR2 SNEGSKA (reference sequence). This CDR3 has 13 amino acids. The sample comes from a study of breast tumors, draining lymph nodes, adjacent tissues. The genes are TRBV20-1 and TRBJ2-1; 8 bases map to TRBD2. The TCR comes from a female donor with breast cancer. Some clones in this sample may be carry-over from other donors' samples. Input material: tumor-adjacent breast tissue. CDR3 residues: CSARSGGVGEQFF. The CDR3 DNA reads TGCAGTGCTAGGTCGGGGGGGGTAGGTGAGCAGTTCTTC.